The rows below give T cell receptor beta chains drawn from one sample of a study of technical replicates of blood from a few donors. TCRdb keeps only in-frame clones here, not all; method: immunoSEQ multiplex PCR. The sample holds 55,000 to 75,000 clones, approximately 94% seen once. Sequenced input: T cells isolated from PBMCs. These receptors all stem from a human donor in good health. Each CDR3 is given with its conserved first and last residue. The order of the fields is clone size, D gene, J gene, V gene, CDR3 DNA, CDR3 protein. D genes are given only for firm matches. Clone size is stated in some rows and not others, as once, few, many or a class when expanded.

size: NA
D: NA
J: TRBJ2-2
V: TRBV7-2
DNA: TGTGCCAGCAGCCCCCCCCAGCGGACCGGGGAGCTGTTTTTT
CDR3: CASSPPQRTGELFF

size: NA
D: TRBD2
J: TRBJ2-7
V: TRBV11-2
DNA: TGTGCCAGCAGCTTATGGGAGGGCGGGCCCTACGAGCAGTACTTC
CDR3: CASSLWEGGPYEQYF

size: NA
D: TRBD1
J: TRBJ2-7
V: TRBV14
DNA: TGTGCCAGCAGCTGGCGGATTGATTTCGTTAGACAGGGATCCTACGAGCAGTACTTC
CDR3: CASSWRIDFVRQGSYEQYF

size: NA
D: TRBD2
J: TRBJ2-3
V: TRBV9
DNA: TGTGCCGGCATGGCGGGAGACTCCACAGATACGCAGTATTTT
CDR3: CAGMAGDSTDTQYF

size: NA
D: TRBD2
J: TRBJ2-7
V: TRBV4-1
DNA: TGCGCCAGCAGCCCAGGACTAGCGGGAGCGTACGAGCAGTACTTC
CDR3: CASSPGLAGAYEQYF

size: NA
D: NA
J: TRBJ2-3
V: TRBV7-3
DNA: TGTGCCAGCAGCTACACCCAGTTCACAGATACGCAGTATTTT
CDR3: CASSYTQFTDTQYF

size: NA
D: NA
J: TRBJ1-4
V: TRBV19
DNA: TGTGCCAGTAGTGACGAGGCTGATGAAAAACTGTTTTTT
CDR3: CASSDEADEKLFF

size: NA
D: NA
J: TRBJ2-5
V: TRBV5-1
DNA: TGCGCCAGCAGCTCGGAGGGGCCCCAAGAGACCCAGTACTTC
CDR3: CASSSEGPQETQYF

size: NA
D: TRBD2
J: TRBJ2-7
V: TRBV7-2
DNA: TGTGCCAGCAGCTTAGCAGCGGGATTCGCCTACGAGCAGTACTTC
CDR3: CASSLAAGFAYEQYF

size: NA
D: NA
J: TRBJ2-7
V: TRBV6-5
DNA: TGTGCCAGCAGTTACCGTAAACAGGGCTTGGCGTACGAGCAGTACTTC
CDR3: CASSYRKQGLAYEQYF

size: few
D: TRBD1
J: TRBJ1-5
V: TRBV5-8
DNA: TGTGCCAGCAGCAACTTAGACAGGGGCTATAGCAATCAGCCCCAGCATTTT
CDR3: CASSNLDRGYSNQPQHF

size: once
D: TRBD1
J: TRBJ2-1
V: TRBV19
DNA: TGTGCCAGTTTACAGGTGGACAGGGATAATGAGCAGTTCTTC
CDR3: CASLQVDRDNEQFF

size: NA
D: TRBD2
J: TRBJ2-7
V: TRBV11-2
DNA: TGTGCCAGCAGTCCCGGGACTAGCGTTTACGAGCAGTACTTC
CDR3: CASSPGTSVYEQYF

size: NA
D: NA
J: TRBJ2-1
V: TRBV20-1
DNA: TGCCGTCACGCGGATGAGCAGTTCTTC
CDR3: CRHADEQFF

size: NA
D: TRBD2
J: TRBJ2-7
V: TRBV2
DNA: TGTGCCAGCAGTGAGACGGGAGGAGGGCTCGAGCAGTACTTC
CDR3: CASSETGGGLEQYF

size: NA
D: NA
J: TRBJ2-5
V: TRBV6-5
DNA: TGTGCCAGCAGTTTGGTTGGCCTAGCGTTGGAGACCCAGTACTTC
CDR3: CASSLVGLALETQYF

size: NA
D: NA
J: TRBJ1-5
V: TRBV5-6
DNA: TGTGCCAGCACCAATTGGGGGCTGAGCAATCAGCCCCAGCATTTT
CDR3: CASTNWGLSNQPQHF

size: once
D: TRBD1
J: TRBJ1-1
V: TRBV9
DNA: TGTGCCAGCAGCGGAGGACAGGGGGTATGGGTGAACACTGAAGCTTTCTTT
CDR3: CASSGGQGVWVNTEAFF

size: NA
D: NA
J: TRBJ1-1
V: TRBV11-2
DNA: TGTGCCAGCAGCTTACAATTTCAGGGGCGAGGCTTGGACACTGAAGCTTTCTTT
CDR3: CASSLQFQGRGLDTEAFF

size: once
D: NA
J: TRBJ2-5
V: TRBV11-2
DNA: TGTGCCAGCAGCTTCTCACAGGGGGGGAGCGAGACCCAGTACTTC
CDR3: CASSFSQGGSETQYF

size: NA
D: TRBD1
J: TRBJ1-1
V: TRBV29-1
DNA: TGCAGCGTAAGGACAGGGGACCACACTGAAGCTTTCTTT
CDR3: CSVRTGDHTEAFF

size: NA
D: NA
J: TRBJ2-5
V: TRBV10-3
DNA: TGTGCCATCAGTGGAAGCAGGGGACAAGAGACCCAGTACTTC
CDR3: CAISGSRGQETQYF

size: NA
D: NA
J: TRBJ2-6
V: TRBV19
DNA: TGTGCCAGTAGTGAACAGGGATACTCTGGGGCCAACGTCCTGACTTTC
CDR3: CASSEQGYSGANVLTF

size: NA
D: NA
J: TRBJ2-1
V: TRBV5-1
DNA: TGCGCCAGCAGCTTCCGCAATGAGCAGTTCTTC
CDR3: CASSFRNEQFF

size: NA
D: NA
J: TRBJ2-1
V: TRBV27
DNA: TGTGCCAGCAGTCCCCAGGGTGGTTGGAATGAGCAGTTCTTC
CDR3: CASSPQGGWNEQFF

size: NA
D: NA
J: TRBJ2-5
V: TRBV30
DNA: TGTGCCTGGAGTACGGGAGAAGAGACCCAGTACTTC
CDR3: CAWSTGEETQYF

size: NA
D: NA
J: TRBJ1-5
V: TRBV4-3
DNA: TGCGCCAGCAGCCAAGTAGTATGCAGGGCGGTACAGCCCCAGCATTTT
CDR3: CASSQVVCRAVQPQHF

size: NA
D: NA
J: TRBJ2-7
V: TRBV28
DNA: TGTGCCAGCACTTCAGGAGGCAGTTCGGACGAGCAGTACTTC
CDR3: CASTSGGSSDEQYF

size: NA
D: TRBD1
J: TRBJ2-3
V: TRBV19
DNA: TGTGCCAGTAGTACGGGGACAGATCTCACAGATACGCAGTATTTT
CDR3: CASSTGTDLTDTQYF

size: NA
D: TRBD2
J: TRBJ2-2
V: TRBV4-3
DNA: TGCGCCAGCAGCCACTTAGCGGGCCCCGCTCTGAAGGCGAACACCGGGGAGCTGTTTTTT
CDR3: CASSHLAGPALKANTGELFF

size: NA
D: NA
J: TRBJ1-1
V: TRBV4-3
DNA: TGCGCCAGCAGCCAAGAGGTCCACAGCTCGAACACTGAAGCTTTCTTT
CDR3: CASSQEVHSSNTEAFF

size: NA
D: NA
J: TRBJ2-7
V: TRBV7-8
DNA: TGTGCCAGCAGCTCCTTCGTGAGTAGCGGCGAGCAGTACTTC
CDR3: CASSSFVSSGEQYF

size: NA
D: TRBD1
J: TRBJ2-1
V: TRBV2
DNA: TGTGCCAGCAGAGTGAATCCGGGACAGGGAGACAATGAGCAGTTCTTC
CDR3: CASRVNPGQGDNEQFF

size: NA
D: NA
J: TRBJ1-1
V: TRBV6-5
DNA: TGTGCCAGCAGTTACTCCATTAGAGAGTCCGAAGCTTTCTTT
CDR3: CASSYSIRESEAFF

size: NA
D: NA
J: TRBJ1-2
V: TRBV30
DNA: TGTGCCTGGAGTCGTCGCGGATATGGCTACACCTTC
CDR3: CAWSRRGYGYTF

size: once
D: TRBD1
J: TRBJ2-7
V: TRBV28
DNA: TGTGCCACCAACGGACAGGGGTCGGGCTACGAGCAGTACTTC
CDR3: CATNGQGSGYEQYF

size: NA
D: TRBD2
J: TRBJ2-7
V: TRBV6-6
DNA: TGTGCCAGCACTCTCACTAGCGTGCCCTACGAGCAGTACTTC
CDR3: CASTLTSVPYEQYF

size: NA
D: TRBD2
J: TRBJ2-3
V: TRBV10-3
DNA: TGTGCCATCAAGACGCTAGCGGGCACAGATACGCAGTATTTT
CDR3: CAIKTLAGTDTQYF

size: NA
D: TRBD1
J: TRBJ2-3
V: TRBV23-1
DNA: TGCGCCAGCAGGAAAAGACAGGGGGGTGTTAGAGATACGCAGTATTTT
CDR3: CASRKRQGGVRDTQYF

size: NA
D: TRBD2
J: TRBJ2-3
V: TRBV10-1
DNA: TGCGCCAGCAGTAGGGCTAGCGGGATTACAGATACGCAGTATTTT
CDR3: CASSRASGITDTQYF

size: NA
D: TRBD2
J: TRBJ2-7
V: TRBV30
DNA: TGTGCCTGGAGTTCGGGAGGCTACGAGCAGTACTTC
CDR3: CAWSSGGYEQYF

size: NA
D: TRBD1
J: TRBJ2-1
V: TRBV6-1
DNA: TGTGCCACCGGGACAGTCCCTTTCGATGAGCAGTTCTTC
CDR3: CATGTVPFDEQFF

size: NA
D: TRBD1
J: TRBJ1-2
V: TRBV9
DNA: TGTGCCAGCAGCGTAGCCGGGACAGGAGGAGGCTACACCTTC
CDR3: CASSVAGTGGGYTF

size: NA
D: NA
J: TRBJ1-2
V: TRBV2
DNA: TGTGCCAGCAGCCGAAACAGGGTTGGCAACTATGGCTACACCTTC
CDR3: CASSRNRVGNYGYTF

size: NA
D: NA
J: TRBJ1-5
V: TRBV6-1
DNA: TGTGCCAGCGATTCAGGGTATTTTAGCAATCAGCCCCAGCATTTT
CDR3: CASDSGYFSNQPQHF

size: NA
D: NA
J: TRBJ1-5
V: TRBV6-5
DNA: TGTGCCAGCAGTCTTAATGGAGGGAATCAGCCCCAGCATTTT
CDR3: CASSLNGGNQPQHF

size: NA
D: NA
J: TRBJ2-5
V: TRBV19
DNA: TGTGCCAGTAAAGAGAGAGGAGGGAGGAGCGAGACCCAGTACTTC
CDR3: CASKERGGRSETQYF

size: NA
D: TRBD1
J: TRBJ1-1
V: TRBV18
DNA: TGTGCCAGCTCCCGGACAGGGCCAGAGAACACTGAAGCTTTCTTT
CDR3: CASSRTGPENTEAFF

size: NA
D: TRBD2
J: TRBJ2-7
V: TRBV7-2
DNA: TGTGCCAGCAGCTTAGGGGGAGGGTACGAGCAGTACTTC
CDR3: CASSLGGGYEQYF

size: once
D: NA
J: TRBJ2-7
V: TRBV4-2
DNA: TGTGCCAGCAGCCAAGATAGGCTAGCCAGTTTTTACGAGCAGTACTTC
CDR3: CASSQDRLASFYEQYF

size: NA
D: TRBD1
J: TRBJ1-5
V: TRBV27
DNA: TGTGCCAGCAGTCTACAGGGGACCAATCAGCCCCAGCATTTT
CDR3: CASSLQGTNQPQHF

size: few
D: NA
J: TRBJ1-1
V: TRBV19
DNA: TGTGCCAGTAGTATAACACAGGGCATCACTGAAGCTTTCTTT
CDR3: CASSITQGITEAFF

size: NA
D: NA
J: TRBJ2-3
V: TRBV29-1
DNA: TGCAGCGCCGACTTTGGGGACTCCACAGATACGCAGTATTTT
CDR3: CSADFGDSTDTQYF

size: NA
D: TRBD2
J: TRBJ2-7
V: TRBV27
DNA: TGTGCCAGCAGTCCGGGACTAGCGGGAGAATTAGCCTACGAGCAGTACTTC
CDR3: CASSPGLAGELAYEQYF

size: NA
D: TRBD2
J: TRBJ2-5
V: TRBV5-1
DNA: TGCGCCAGCAGCTCGGGACTAGCGGGAGGCCCCCGAGAGACCCAGTACTTC
CDR3: CASSSGLAGGPRETQYF

size: NA
D: NA
J: TRBJ2-5
V: TRBV6-1
DNA: TGTGCCAGCAGTGAATACGGTTTGACCCAGTACTTC
CDR3: CASSEYGLTQYF

size: NA
D: NA
J: TRBJ2-7
V: TRBV6-5
DNA: TGTGCCAGCAGTTATAGCGTCGGGGGCGAGCAGTACTTC
CDR3: CASSYSVGGEQYF

size: NA
D: NA
J: TRBJ2-5
V: TRBV4-3
DNA: TGCGCCAGCAGCCTGGACAGTTTACAAGAGACCCAGTACTTC
CDR3: CASSLDSLQETQYF

size: NA
D: TRBD1
J: TRBJ2-7
V: TRBV6-5
DNA: TGTGCCAGCAGTTACGGACAGGGTATACCCTACGAGCAGTACTTC
CDR3: CASSYGQGIPYEQYF